The 17 T cell receptor delta chains reported below all come from one sample, sequenced in a study of delta chains in infants with herpesvirus infections. TCR cDNA was made from PBMC RNA with gamma- and delta-chain-specific primers. TCRdb processed the RT-PCR reads again with the CATT caller. The sample has more than 500 delta-chain clones, around 20% seen once. The sample was peripheral blood, taken at time point 2 of longitudinal follow-up. The origin of the receptors is a human donor who was a Ugandan infant, either HIV-exposed or HIV-unexposed (not recorded which).

In the case of this clone: A read error may be the cause here, since a much bigger clone is one base away. The V gene remains uncalled, whereas the J gene is TRDJ1; the table calls TRDD2, which could not be checked here. The CDR3 runs 19 residues. This chain's CDR3 is CAASDFRHSYHILTDKLIF. DNA for the CDR3: TGTGCAGCAAGCGACTTCCGCCATTCCTACCACATTCTCACCGATAAACTCATCTTT.

Details on this clone: A single base is all that separates this from a far larger clone, so a read error is likely. The chain carries TRDV3 and TRDJ1; 11 positions match TRDD3. Assignment of the J gene here rests on matching the DNA to germline, because TCRdb gives none. The J segment lost 1 base and the V segment lost 2 bases, leaving 12 bases of the junction unmatched. The CDR3 is 17 residues long. Germline-derived CDR1 and CDR2 are TVYSNPD and GDNSRS (reference sequence). The CDR3 DNA is TGTGCCTTTGAGTGCATGGGGGATACGCTTCCCACCGATAAACTCATCTTT. Translation gives CAFECMGDTLPTDKLIF.

About this clone itself: Just one base apart from a much larger clone, this may be a read error. The V gene is TRDV2, the J gene TRDJ2; TRDD3 aligns across 8 bases. TCRdb offers no J gene call, so here the DNA was matched to germline to obtain one. Germline V lookup: CDR1 GEAIGNYY, CDR2 EKD. The CDR3 is 17 amino acids. CDR3 residues: CSCDTLGDKALTAQLFF. CDR3 bases: TGTTCCTGTGACACCCTGGGGGACAAAGCTTTGACAGCACAACTCTTCTTT.

This clone is labeled large. Other DNA sequences in this specimen translate into the identical CDR3. The V gene is TRDV1, the J gene TRDJ1; perhaps TRDD3 as D (6 bases). V was clipped by 1 base and J by 0 bases, with 42 bases between them. The CDR3 loop spans 26 amino acids. Germline assignment: CDR1 TSWWSYY and CDR2 QGS. The CDR3 DNA reads TGTGCTCTTGGGGAACCGGGTAGGGTTTTAAGGCCTCCCTTGATGGGGGGAGATTCCTACACCGATAAACTCATCTTT. It encodes CALGEPGRVLRPPLMGGDSYTDKLIF.

This clone was recorded a few times. A read error likely explains this, since a far larger clone differs by one base. The sample contains more than one DNA sequence encoding this CDR3. This chain uses TRDV1 with TRDJ1; a possible D gene is TRDD3 (5 bases). V was trimmed by 0 bases and J by 0 bases, leaving 29 bases between them. CDR1 and CDR2 from the germline V gene are TSWWSYY and QGS. CDR3 length: 22 residues. The DNA for the CDR3 is TGTGCTCTTGGGGAACTCCCTCCCACTACACGGATTGGGATGAGGCACACCGATAAACTCATCTTT. This translates into CALGELPPTTRIGMRHTDKLIF.

This clone was observed a few times. A much larger clone differs from this one at a single base, so this may be a read error. The chain has TRDV3 and TRDJ1, with TRDD3 matching 7 bases. The germline V gene encodes CDR1 TVYSNPD and CDR2 GDNSRS (reference sequence). This CDR3 has 20 amino acids. The trim removed 0 bases at V and 4 bases at J, leaving 26 bases unmatched. The chain's CDR3 is CAFRRRTFFPYLGADDKLIF. The CDR3 coding sequence is TGTGCCTTTAGGAGGCGGACCTTCTTCCCATACCTGGGGGCCGACGATAAACTCATCTTT.

Notes on this clone: A far larger clone is just one base off, so this is likely a read error. The rearrangement uses TRDV2 and TRDJ1, with 9 positions matching TRDD2. TCRdb does not report a J gene; here it was assigned by matching the DNA to germline references. The trim removed 0 bases at V and 2 bases at J, leaving 18 bases unmatched. The CDR3 runs to 20 residues. Germline lookup yields CDR1 GEAIGNYY and CDR2 EKD. In DNA form, the CDR3 reads TGTGCCTGTGACACCGCGAGGACCTTCCTACCGAGGGGGGATACCGATAAACTCATCTTT. Encoded protein: CACDTARTFLPRGDTDKLIF.

This clone turned up a few times. This may be a read error: a much more frequent sequence differs by one nucleotide. The chain recombines TRDV2 with TRDJ3; 9 nucleotides line up with TRDD3. Since TCRdb gives no J gene, matching the DNA to germline was used here to assign it. Losses at the gene ends were 2 bases for V and 6 bases for J; bases not matched to a gene: 16. The CDR3 extends over 20 amino acids. The germline V gene has CDR1 GEAIGNYY and CDR2 EKD. For the CDR3, the DNA is TGTGCCTGTGACAAAATTAGGTGGGGGATATGCTCGCCGGACACCCGACAGATGTTTTTC. Translation: CACDKIRWGICSPDTRQMFF.

In its sample, this clone ranks as large. The chain uses TRDV1 and TRDJ1; D may be TRDD3 (6 bases). CDR1 and CDR2 from the germline V gene are TSWWSYY and QGS. Trimming took off 2 bases at V and 0 bases at J, with 22 bases between the two ends. The length of the CDR3 is 19 residues. The CDR3 region is CALGESLRSGGRYTDKLIF. The CDR3, as DNA: TGTGCTCTTGGGGAATCACTACGTTCCGGGGGACGATACACCGATAAACTCATCTTT.

This clone has only a few counts. This likely reflects a read error, since a far larger clone is one base away. Other nucleotide sequences in the sample specify the same CDR3. The chain joins TRDV1 to TRDJ1; 8 bases agree with TRDD3. V was clipped by 2 bases and J by 4 bases; unmatched bases: 24. Per germline, CDR1 TSWWSYY and CDR2 QGS. This CDR3 has 21 residues. The CDR3 coding sequence is TGTGCTCTTGGGGAATTATCACGTCCCACCAGGGATACGCAACCCTTCGATAAACTCATCTTT. Protein: CALGELSRPTRDTQPFDKLIF.

This clone was detected only a few times. This sequence is one base from a far larger clone and is likely a read error. Within the sample, other DNA sequences also encode this same CDR3. J is TRDJ1 and V is TRDV1; 10 nucleotides line up with TRDD3. Germline V lookup: CDR1 TSWWSYY, CDR2 QGS. The CDR3 contains 19 residues. The V gene end was trimmed by 1 base and the J gene end by 2 bases; junction bases not matched to a gene: 13. CDR3 in DNA: TGTGCTCTTGGGGAACCTTGGGGGGGGATACGCGTGAATACCGATAAACTCATCTTT. Encoded protein: CALGEPWGGIRVNTDKLIF.

This clone turned up a few times. A much larger clone lies a single base off, so this may be a read error. Other DNA sequences in the sample encode the same CDR3. The J gene corresponds to TRDJ1; a V gene call is absent; no DNA check was done on the table's D call, TRDD2. The CDR3 length is 19 residues. The CDR3 nucleotides are TGCGCAGCAAGCGACTTCCGCCATTCCTACCACATTTTCACCGATAAACTCATCTTT. It translates to CAASDFRHSYHIFTDKLIF.

A remark on this clone: This likely traces to a read error, being one base from a far larger clone. The chain links TRDV2 to TRDJ3, with 10 bases matching TRDD3. In the absence of a J gene in TCRdb, the DNA was matched to germline to assign it here. The CDR3 runs to 22 residues. From germline, CDR1 is GEAIGNYY and CDR2 EKD. The chain's CDR3 is CACDTIVGGGYASSWDIRQMFF. The CDR3 DNA follows: TGTGCCTGTGACACCATCGTAGGAGGGGGATACGCTAGCTCCTGGGACATCCGACAGATGTTTTTC.

A note on this clone: A far larger clone is just one base off, so this is likely a read error. The rearrangement uses TRDV1 and TRDJ1; 11 bases are shared with TRDD3. The trim removed 0 bases at V and 1 base at J, leaving 22 bases unmatched. Germline V gene data show CDR1 as TSWWSYY and CDR2 as QGS. This CDR3 is 23 amino acids long. CDR3 sequence (DNA): TGTGCTCTTGGGGAACTATCGGTGCGTACCCCCTCTCTGGGGGATACTTGCACCGATAAACTCATCTTT. Translated: CALGELSVRTPSLGDTCTDKLIF.

This clone is large (0.1 to 1%) by share. The chain couples TRDV1 to TRDJ1, with D maybe TRDD3 (6 bases). The length of the CDR3 is 17 residues. Trimming took off 3 bases at V and 7 bases at J, with 24 bases between the two ends. Germline CDR1 TSWWSYY, CDR2 QGS. The CDR3 DNA sequence: TGTGCTCTTGGGGACCACCACGTGGTACGGGGATCCCTTAAACTCATCTTT. Translating it yields CALGDHHVVRGSLKLIF.

This clone is judged large. The rearrangement joins TRDV1 to TRDJ1; TRDD3 matches 10 bases. V was clipped by 1 base and J by 0 bases; unmatched bases: 29. This CDR3 spans 25 amino acids. Germline V lookup: CDR1 TSWWSYY, CDR2 QGS. The CDR3: CALGEPPKTKITGGFFHRNTDKLIF. The CDR3 DNA is TGTGCTCTTGGGGAACCTCCTAAAACCAAGATTACTGGGGGATTTTTCCACCGGAACACCGATAAACTCATCTTT.

Worth noting for this clone: This may arise from a read error, as a much more abundant clone is one base away. Other DNA sequences within the sample encode an identical CDR3. The V call is TRAV38-2/DV8, the J call TRDJ1; 13 nucleotides agree with TRDD3. This CDR3 has 24 residues. In germline, CDR1 is TSESDYY, CDR2 QEAYKQQN. As DNA, the CDR3 is TGTGCTTATAGGAGCGCGTGGGACGCCTCTCCGAACTGGGGGATACGTGGGTACACCGATAAACTTATCTTT. Translating it yields CAYRSAWDASPNWGIRGYTDKLIF.